This T cell receptor beta chain is from a study of PD-1 blockade in mismatch repair-deficient tumors. Germline V lookup: CDR1 SGHNT, CDR2 YYREEE (reference sequence). V lost 3 bases to trimming and J lost 0 bases, with 16 bases between them. This CDR3 has 17 residues. All patients were mismatch repair deficient, assessed by either PCR or immunohistochemistry. Measured with immunoSEQ multiplex PCR; TCRdb has only the in-frame clones, and not every one. The table lists around 30,000 clones, roughly 80% of them singletons. A remark on this clone: The target antigen is unknown. Other DNA sequences in the sample encode the same CDR3.

Regarding the study as a whole: Tumor-resident clones, often absent from pretreatment blood, expanded after pembrolizumab and then contracted.

The chain employs TRBV5-4 and TRBJ1-3; a possible D gene is TRBD1 (5 bases). The receptor was derived from an adult with mismatch repair-deficient cancer. The material sequenced was PBMCs, taken 6 to 7 weeks after starting pembrolizumab. CDR3 DNA: TGTGCCAGCAGCTATCTACTAACAGGAAACTCTGGAAACACCATATATTTT. This gives the protein CASSYLLTGNSGNTIYF.